This T cell receptor (beta chain) originates from a study of T cells in Graves' hyperthyroidism and ophthalmopathy. Study conclusions and caveats: Ophthalmopathy and stable hyperthyroidism were separated by a 13 V-J model.

The V gene lost 6 bases and the J gene lost 0 bases, with 18 bases spanning the gap. CDR1 MDHEN and CDR2 SYDVKM come from the germline V gene. There are 16 residues in the CDR3. From RNA transcripts, TCR beta CDR3 regions were amplified. The HTBI primer set drove a first-round RT-PCR of the TCR CDR3. Using its own MiXCR run on the multiplex PCR reads, TCRdb lists one record per CDR3 protein. The sample yields roughly 720,000 distinct CDR3 sequences, 15% to 20% seen once. Turning to this clonotype: The antigen remains unidentified.

Exclusion of patients followed from uncontrolled infection, other autoimmune disease, pregnancy or lactation. Specimen: blood. This clonotype originated in a man aged 50 to 60 with Graves' hyperthyroidism. V and J are TRBV28 and TRBJ2-7; a weak D match, TRBD2 (5 bases). The CDR3 is CASSTHWGVYSYEQYF. CDR3 sequence (DNA): TGTGCCAGCAGCACCCATTGGGGAGTCTACTCCTACGAGCAGTACTTC.